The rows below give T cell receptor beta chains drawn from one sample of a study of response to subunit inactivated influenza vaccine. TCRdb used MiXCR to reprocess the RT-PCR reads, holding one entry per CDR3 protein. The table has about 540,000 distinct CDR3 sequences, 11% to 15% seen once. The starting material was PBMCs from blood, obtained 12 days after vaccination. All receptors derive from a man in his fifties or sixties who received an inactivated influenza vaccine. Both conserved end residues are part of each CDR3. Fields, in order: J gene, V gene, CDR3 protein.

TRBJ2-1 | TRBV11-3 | CASSPRGTNEQFF
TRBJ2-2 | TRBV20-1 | CSARASTGELFF
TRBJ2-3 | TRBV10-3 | CAISESLAGGPGDTQYF
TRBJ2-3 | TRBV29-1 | CSVEGGGGDTQYF
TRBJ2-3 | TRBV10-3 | CAIRETGTSTDTQYF
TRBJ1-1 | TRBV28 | CASSFWNTEAFF
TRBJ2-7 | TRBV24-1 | CATSDSRRGRSYEQYF
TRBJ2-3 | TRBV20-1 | CSARGGNGTSGTDTQYF
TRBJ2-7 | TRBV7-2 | CASSLAGGGATYEQYF
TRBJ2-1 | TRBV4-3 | CASSRQTSGSRDNEQFF
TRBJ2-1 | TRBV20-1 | CSARKGSGTPYNEQFF
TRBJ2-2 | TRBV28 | CASSLYRFPNTGELFF
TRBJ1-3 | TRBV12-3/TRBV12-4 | CASSLSQGSFDTIYF
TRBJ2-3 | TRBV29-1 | CSVIGNENTQYF
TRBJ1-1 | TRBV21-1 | CASGPFGQGRGTEAFF
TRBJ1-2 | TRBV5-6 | CASSFFLGTGSYGYTF
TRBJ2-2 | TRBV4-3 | CASSQDHRVQAGELFF
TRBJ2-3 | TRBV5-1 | CASSLNVPFDSPTDTQYF
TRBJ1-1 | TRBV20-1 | CSARKAASNTEAFF
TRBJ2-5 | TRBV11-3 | CASSLGTSGSPQETQYF
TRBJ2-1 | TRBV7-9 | CASSLRGKSINEQFF
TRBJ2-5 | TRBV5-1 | CASSSEGTQYF
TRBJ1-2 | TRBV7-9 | CASSPPTVNYGYTF
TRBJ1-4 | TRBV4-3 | CASSQVPGQGNEKLFF
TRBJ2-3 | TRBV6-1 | CASSKGGGRADTQYF
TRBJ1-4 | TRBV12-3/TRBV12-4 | CASSLYLSGTGDEKLFF
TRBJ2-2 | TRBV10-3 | CAISVGQENTGELFF
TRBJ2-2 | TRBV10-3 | CAITDSGGELFF
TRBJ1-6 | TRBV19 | CASSITGRESPLHF
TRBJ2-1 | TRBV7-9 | CASSSIRDRPFEQFF
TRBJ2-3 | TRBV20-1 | CSASLQGGGTQYF
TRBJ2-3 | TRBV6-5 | CASSWGLGQLTDTQYF
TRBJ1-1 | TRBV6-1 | CATERVGENTEAFF
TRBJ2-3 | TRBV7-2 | CASSQTSVVTDTQYF
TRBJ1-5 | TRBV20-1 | CSASPGRGGNQPQHF
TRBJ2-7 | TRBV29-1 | CSVVAGDSYEQYF
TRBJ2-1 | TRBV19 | CASSQWAAEQFF
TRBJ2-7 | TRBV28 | CASSIRTGTFDEQYF
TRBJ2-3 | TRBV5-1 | CASSGNGDSTDTQYF
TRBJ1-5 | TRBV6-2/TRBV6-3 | CASSYSMGLSNQPQHF
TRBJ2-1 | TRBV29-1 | CSVGLAAENYNEQFF
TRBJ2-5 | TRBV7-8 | CASSRSSPWETQYF
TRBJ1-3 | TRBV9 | CASSYRQEGNTIYF
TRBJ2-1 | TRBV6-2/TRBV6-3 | CASRDGLYNEQFF
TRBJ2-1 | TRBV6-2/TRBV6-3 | CASSLGQGIRDEQFF
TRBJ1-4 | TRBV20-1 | CSARMETNEKLFF
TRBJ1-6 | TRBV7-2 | CASSLGPRSPLHF
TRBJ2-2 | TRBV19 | CASSMLGAGDTGELFF
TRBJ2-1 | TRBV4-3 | CASSQDLAPWDEQFF
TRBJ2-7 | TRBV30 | CAWSGGNYEQYF
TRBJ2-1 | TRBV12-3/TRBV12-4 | CASSLQYLGDEQFF
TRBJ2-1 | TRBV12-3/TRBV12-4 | CASRETSGSYNEQFF
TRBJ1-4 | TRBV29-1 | CSGGQNEKLFF
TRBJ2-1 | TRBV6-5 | CASSLMGREQFF
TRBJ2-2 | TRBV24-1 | CATRAPGDTGELFF
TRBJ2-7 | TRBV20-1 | CSAAGSYEQYF
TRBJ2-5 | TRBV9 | CASSVSTVKETQYF
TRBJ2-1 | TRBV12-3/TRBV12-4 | CASSLAWQLSSYNEQFF
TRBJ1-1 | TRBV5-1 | CASSPMSVQGSTEAFF
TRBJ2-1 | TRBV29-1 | CSVGHSTSGRSGEQFF